The entry that follows covers one T cell receptor (beta chain) sequence. This record belongs to a study of blood T cell repertoires in COVID-19. Sequenced by immunoSEQ multiplex PCR; TCRdb stores in-frame clones only, minus some. Among about 130,000 clones listed, roughly 83% were seen once. The CDR3 loop spans 13 amino acids. Germline CDR1 is KGHSH and CDR2 is LQKENI. The ends were cut back, 6 bases at V and 5 bases at J, with 13 bases in the middle. This chain links TRBV18 with TRBJ1-1; a possible D gene is TRBD1 (6 bases). Sequencing used peripheral blood. This receptor was taken from a woman aged 80 or over with acute or convalescent COVID-19. The CDR3 region has the DNA TGTGCCAGCTCCACACAGGGCCGGACTGAAGCTTTCTTT. Protein: CASSTQGRTEAFF.